This T cell receptor (beta chain) stems from a study of blood T cell repertoires in COVID-19. Study-wide background: The study drew acute and convalescent COVID-19 samples from the United States, Italy and Spain. From T cells, B-cell-depleted T cells, or PBMCs came the material, which was cDNA or gDNA.

V lost 5 bases, J lost 7 bases, and 12 bases stayed unmatched. This CDR3 spans 16 amino acids. CDR1 SGHRS and CDR2 YFSETQ come from the germline V gene. Authors' processing steps: Estimated nucleated cell counts came from reference gene primer amplification. Clones were sequenced by immunoSEQ multiplex PCR, and TCRdb holds only the in-frame ones, with some missing. That table supplies the V and J calls and clone size; D and trimming were determined from the DNA. The sample shows 70,000 to 85,000 clones, over 75% of them seen only once. V and J are TRBV5-1 and TRBJ2-1; 10 bases align to TRBD1. The TCR comes from a man older than 75 with acute or convalescent COVID-19. The material sequenced was peripheral blood. The CDR3 reads CASRVGARQGANEQFF. In DNA, the CDR3 is TGCGCCAGCAGGGTGGGAGCGAGACAGGGGGCAAATGAGCAGTTCTTC.